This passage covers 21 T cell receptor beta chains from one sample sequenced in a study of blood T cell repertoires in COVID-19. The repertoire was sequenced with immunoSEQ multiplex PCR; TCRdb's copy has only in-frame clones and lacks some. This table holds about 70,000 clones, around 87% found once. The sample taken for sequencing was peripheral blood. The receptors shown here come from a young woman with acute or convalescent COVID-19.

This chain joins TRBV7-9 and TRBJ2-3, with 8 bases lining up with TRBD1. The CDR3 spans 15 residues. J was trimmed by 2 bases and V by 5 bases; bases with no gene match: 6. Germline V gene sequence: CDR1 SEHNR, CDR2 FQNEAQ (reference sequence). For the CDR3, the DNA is TGTGCCAGCAGCCAAATGGGACAGGACACAGATACGCAGTATTTT. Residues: CASSQMGQDTDTQYF.

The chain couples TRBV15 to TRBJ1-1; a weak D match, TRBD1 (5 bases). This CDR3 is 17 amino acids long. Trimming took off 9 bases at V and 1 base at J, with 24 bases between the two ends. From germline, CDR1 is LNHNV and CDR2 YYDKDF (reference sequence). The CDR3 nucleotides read TGTGCCACACTTAACCAGGCGTGGGGAGGGGCGAACACTGAAGCTTTCTTT. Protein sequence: CATLNQAWGGANTEAFF. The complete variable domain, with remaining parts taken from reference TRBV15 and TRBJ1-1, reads DAMVIQNPRYQVTQFGKPVTLSCSQTLNHNVMYWYQQKSSQAPKLLFHYYDKDFNNEADTPDNFQSRRPNTSFCFLDIRSPGLGDTAMYLCATLNQAWGGANTEAFFGQGTRLTVV.

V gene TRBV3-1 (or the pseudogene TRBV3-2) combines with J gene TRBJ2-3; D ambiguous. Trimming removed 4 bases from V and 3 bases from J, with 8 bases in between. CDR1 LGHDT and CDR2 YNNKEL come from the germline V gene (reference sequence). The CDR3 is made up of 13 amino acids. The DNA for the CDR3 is TGTGCCAGCAGCCGATCCGGGACAGATACGCAGTATTTT. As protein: CASSRSGTDTQYF.

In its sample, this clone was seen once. The CDR3 loop reads CASSLVGLAGDSSYNEQFF. CDR3 nucleotides: TGTGCCAGCAGCTTAGTGGGACTAGCGGGGGATAGCTCCTACAATGAGCAGTTCTTC. This sequence joins TRBV7-9 and TRBJ2-1; 14 bases are shared with TRBD2. V gave up 1 base and J gave up 0 bases; unmatched junction bases: 5. From germline, CDR1 is SEHNR and CDR2 FQNEAQ (reference sequence). This CDR3 spans 19 amino acids.

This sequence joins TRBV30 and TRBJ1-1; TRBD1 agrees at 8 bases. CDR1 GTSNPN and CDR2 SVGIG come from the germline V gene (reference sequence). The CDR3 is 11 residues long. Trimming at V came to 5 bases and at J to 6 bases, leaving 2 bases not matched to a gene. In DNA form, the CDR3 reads TGTGCCTGGGAGACAGGGGCTGAAGCTTTCTTT. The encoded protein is CAWETGAEAFF.

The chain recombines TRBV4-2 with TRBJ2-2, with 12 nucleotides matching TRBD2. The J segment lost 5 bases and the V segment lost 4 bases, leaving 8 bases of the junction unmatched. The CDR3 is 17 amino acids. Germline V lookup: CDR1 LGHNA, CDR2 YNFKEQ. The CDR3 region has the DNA TGTGCCAGCAGCCCATGGACTAGCGGGGTCGGTACCGGGGAGCTGTTTTTT. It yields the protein CASSPWTSGVGTGELFF.

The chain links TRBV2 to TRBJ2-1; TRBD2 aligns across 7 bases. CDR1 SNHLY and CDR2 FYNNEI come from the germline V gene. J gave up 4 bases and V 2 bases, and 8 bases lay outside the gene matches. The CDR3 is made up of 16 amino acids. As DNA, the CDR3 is TGTGCCAGCAGTGAACGTCGGCTAGCGGAGTACAATGAGCAGTTCTTC. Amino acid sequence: CASSERRLAEYNEQFF.

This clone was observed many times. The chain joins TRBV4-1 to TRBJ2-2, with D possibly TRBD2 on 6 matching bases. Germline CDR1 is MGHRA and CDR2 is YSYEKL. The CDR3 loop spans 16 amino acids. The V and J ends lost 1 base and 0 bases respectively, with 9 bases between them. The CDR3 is CASSQASGANTGELFF. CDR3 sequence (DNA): TGCGCCAGCAGCCAAGCATCGGGGGCGAACACCGGGGAGCTGTTTTTT.

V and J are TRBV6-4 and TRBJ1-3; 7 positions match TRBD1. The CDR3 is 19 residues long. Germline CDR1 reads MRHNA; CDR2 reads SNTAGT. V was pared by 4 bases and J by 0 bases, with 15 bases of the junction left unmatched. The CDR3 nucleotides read TGTGCCAGCAGTGCGGGCCCAAGGGACAGACGGAACTCTGGAAACACCATATATTTT. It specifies CASSAGPRDRRNSGNTIYF.

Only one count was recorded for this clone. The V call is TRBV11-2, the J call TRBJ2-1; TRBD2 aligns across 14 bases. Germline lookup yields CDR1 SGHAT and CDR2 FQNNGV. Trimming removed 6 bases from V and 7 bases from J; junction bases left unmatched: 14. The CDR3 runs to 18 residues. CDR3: CASSSREGLAGVRNEQFF. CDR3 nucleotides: TGTGCCAGCAGTTCCCGAGAGGGACTAGCGGGAGTCAGAAATGAGCAGTTCTTC.

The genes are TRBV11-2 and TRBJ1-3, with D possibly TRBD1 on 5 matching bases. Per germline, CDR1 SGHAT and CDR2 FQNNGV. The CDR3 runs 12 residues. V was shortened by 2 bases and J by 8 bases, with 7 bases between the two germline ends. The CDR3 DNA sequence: TGTGCCAGCAGCTTACAGGGTGACACCATATATTTT. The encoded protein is CASSLQGDTIYF.

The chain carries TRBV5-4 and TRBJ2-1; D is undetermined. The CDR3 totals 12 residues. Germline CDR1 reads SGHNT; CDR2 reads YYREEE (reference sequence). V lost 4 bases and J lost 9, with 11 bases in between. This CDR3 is CASSVRGSEQFF. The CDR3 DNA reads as TGTGCCAGCAGCGTACGCGGCAGTGAGCAGTTCTTC.

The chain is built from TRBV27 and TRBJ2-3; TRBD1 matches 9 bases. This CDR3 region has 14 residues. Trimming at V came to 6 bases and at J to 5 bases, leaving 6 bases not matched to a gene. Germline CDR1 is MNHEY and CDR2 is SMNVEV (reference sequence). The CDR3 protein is CASRRTGVRDTQYF. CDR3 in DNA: TGTGCCAGCAGGAGGACAGGGGTGCGAGATACGCAGTATTTT.

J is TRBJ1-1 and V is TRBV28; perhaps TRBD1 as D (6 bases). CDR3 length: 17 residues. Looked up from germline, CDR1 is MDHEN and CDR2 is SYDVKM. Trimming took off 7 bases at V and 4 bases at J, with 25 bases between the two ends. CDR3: CASNPTKEQGWATEAFF. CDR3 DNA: TGTGCCAGCAATCCTACCAAAGAACAGGGATGGGCCACTGAAGCTTTCTTT.

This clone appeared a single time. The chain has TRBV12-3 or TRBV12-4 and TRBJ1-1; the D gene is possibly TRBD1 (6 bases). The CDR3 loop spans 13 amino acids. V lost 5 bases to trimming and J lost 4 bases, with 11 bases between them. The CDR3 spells CASSATGFTEAFF. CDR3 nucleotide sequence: TGTGCCAGCAGTGCGACAGGTTTCACTGAAGCTTTCTTT.

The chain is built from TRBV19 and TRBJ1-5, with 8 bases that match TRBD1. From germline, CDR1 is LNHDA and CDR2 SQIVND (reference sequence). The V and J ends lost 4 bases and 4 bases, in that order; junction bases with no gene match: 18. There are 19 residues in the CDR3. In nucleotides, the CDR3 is TGTGCCAGTAGTACTCCCCGTACTATGACAGGGGAGGGTAATCAGCCCCAGCATTTT. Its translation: CASSTPRTMTGEGNQPQHF.

This CDR3 is CASSYGTSDTQYF. In DNA, the CDR3 is TGTGCCAGCAGCTATGGGACTAGTGATACGCAGTATTTT. The rearrangement uses TRBV7-8 and TRBJ2-3; 8 nucleotides agree with TRBD2. This CDR3 is built from 13 residues. Looked up from germline, CDR1 is SGHVS and CDR2 is FQNEAQ. V shed 4 bases and J 6 bases; nucleotides not matched to a gene: 3.

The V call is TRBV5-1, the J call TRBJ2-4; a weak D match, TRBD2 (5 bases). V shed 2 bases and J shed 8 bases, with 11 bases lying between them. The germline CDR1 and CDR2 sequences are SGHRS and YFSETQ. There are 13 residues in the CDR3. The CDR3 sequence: CASSFGSLDIQYF. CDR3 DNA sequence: TGCGCCAGCAGCTTTGGGAGTTTAGACATTCAGTACTTC.

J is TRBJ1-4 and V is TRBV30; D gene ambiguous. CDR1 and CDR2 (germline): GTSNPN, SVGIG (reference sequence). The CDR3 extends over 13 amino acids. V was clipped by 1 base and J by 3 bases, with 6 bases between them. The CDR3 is CAWSANANEKLFF. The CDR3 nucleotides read TGTGCCTGGAGTGCTAATGCTAATGAAAAACTGTTTTTT.

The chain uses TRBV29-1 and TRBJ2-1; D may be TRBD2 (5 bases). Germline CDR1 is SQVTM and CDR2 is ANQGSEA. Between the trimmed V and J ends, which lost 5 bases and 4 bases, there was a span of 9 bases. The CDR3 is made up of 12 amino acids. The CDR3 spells CSVWRKYNEQFF. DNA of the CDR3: TGCAGCGTTTGGAGGAAGTACAATGAGCAGTTCTTC.

CDR3 residues: CASSRLAGVSYEQYF. The CDR3 nucleotides are TGTGCCAGCAGTCGACTAGCGGGAGTGAGTTACGAGCAGTACTTC. The chain joins TRBV2 to TRBJ2-7, with 12 bases matching TRBD2. The CDR3 is made up of 15 amino acids. The germline V gene encodes CDR1 SNHLY and CDR2 FYNNEI. Trimming cost V 5 bases and J 4 bases; bases outside gene matches: 6.